Listed below are T cell receptor beta chains from one sample, sequenced in a study of tumor and adjacent non-tumor tissue in lung cancer. Via MiXCR, TCRdb re-called the multiplex PCR reads, giving one row per CDR3 protein. The sample holds approximately 82,000 distinct CDR3 sequences, about 80% seen once. Sequences were obtained from distant non-tumor lung tissue. Every receptor here comes from a man in his 70s with non-small cell lung cancer. The CDR3 runs from the conserved cysteine through the conserved F or W. Fields, in order: CDR3 protein, CDR3 DNA, D gene, V gene, clone size, J gene. The D gene is left open where the match is weak. Size values are once, few and many counts, or a class for expanded clones, and some rows have none.

CASSPGTVGQENQYF	TGTGCCAGCAGTCCGGGGACAGTTGGGCAAGAGAATCAGTACTTC	TRBD1	TRBV11-2	-	TRBJ2-5
CASIPRTSGRLYEQYF	TGTGCCAGCATACCACGGACCAGCGGGAGACTCTACGAGCAGTACTTC	TRBD2	TRBV6-5	-	TRBJ2-7
CASSQEQTETQYF	TGTGCCAGCAGCCAAGAACAGACAGAGACCCAGTACTTC	-	TRBV4-2	many	TRBJ2-5
CASARTLAGDGDEQYF	TGCGCCAGCGCCCGGACACTAGCGGGAGATGGGGACGAGCAGTACTTC	TRBD2	TRBV4-1	-	TRBJ2-7
CVCKKETQYF	TGTGTCTGTAAGAAAGAGACCCAGTACTTC	-	TRBV6-5	-	TRBJ2-5
CATSKTGQGAGEQYF	TGTGCCACCAGTAAAACGGGACAGGGGGCTGGCGAGCAGTACTTC	TRBD1	TRBV24-1	-	TRBJ2-7
CSLLPYVTGEDTNAQYF	TGCAGCTTACTCCCATATGTGACAGGGGAGGACACAAATGCGCAGTATTTT	TRBD1	TRBV29-1	-	TRBJ2-3
CASTFRDRTLNTESFF	TGTGCCAGCACCTTCCGGGACAGAACCCTGAACACTGAATCATTCTTT	TRBD1	TRBV11-3	-	TRBJ1-1
CSAADRIQETKYF	TGCAGCGCGGCCGACAGGATCCAAGAGACCAAATACTTC	-	TRBV29-1	-	TRBJ2-5
CASRGNGGRSYEQYF	TGTGCCAGCAGGGGTAATGGGGGCCGCTCCTACGAGCAGTACTTC	-	TRBV6-6	few	TRBJ2-7
CTSSFANSRNNEGFF	TGTACCAGCAGCTTCGCCAATTCAAGGAACAATGAAGGTTTCTTT	-	TRBV11-2	-	TRBJ1-1
CRAWGRNPEQYF	TGCAGAGCCTGGGGGAGGAATCCCGAACAGTACTTC	-	TRBV29-1	once	TRBJ2-7
CASTWGQSSYKQYF	TGTGCCAGTACCTGGGGACAGAGCTCCTACAAACAGTACTTC	TRBD1	TRBV5-6	few	TRBJ2-7
CASSSPDRLNTEVFF	TGTGCCAGCAGCTCGCCGGACAGGCTTAATACTGAAGTTTTCTTT	TRBD1	TRBV6-5	-	TRBJ1-1
CANSYLNDPQGSEKLFF	TGTGCCAACAGTTACCTCAACGACCCACAGGGGAGTGAAAAACTGTTTTTT	TRBD1	TRBV6-5	few	TRBJ1-4